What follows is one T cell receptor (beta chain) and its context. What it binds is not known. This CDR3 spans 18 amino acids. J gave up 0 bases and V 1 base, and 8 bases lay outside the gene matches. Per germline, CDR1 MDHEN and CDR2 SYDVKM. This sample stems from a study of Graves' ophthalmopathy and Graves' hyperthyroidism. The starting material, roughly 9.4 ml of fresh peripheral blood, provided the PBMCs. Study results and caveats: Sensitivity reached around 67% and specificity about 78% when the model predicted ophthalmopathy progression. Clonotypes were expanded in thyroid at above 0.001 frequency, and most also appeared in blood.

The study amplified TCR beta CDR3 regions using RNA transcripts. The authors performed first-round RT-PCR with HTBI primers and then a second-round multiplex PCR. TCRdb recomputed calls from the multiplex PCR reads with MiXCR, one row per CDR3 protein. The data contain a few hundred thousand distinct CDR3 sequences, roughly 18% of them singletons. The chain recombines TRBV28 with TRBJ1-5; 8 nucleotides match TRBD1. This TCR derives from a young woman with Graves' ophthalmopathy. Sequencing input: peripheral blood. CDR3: CASSLLDTGQVSNQPQHF. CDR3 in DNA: TGTGCCAGCAGTTTATTAGATACGGGACAGGTTAGCAATCAGCCCCAGCATTTT.